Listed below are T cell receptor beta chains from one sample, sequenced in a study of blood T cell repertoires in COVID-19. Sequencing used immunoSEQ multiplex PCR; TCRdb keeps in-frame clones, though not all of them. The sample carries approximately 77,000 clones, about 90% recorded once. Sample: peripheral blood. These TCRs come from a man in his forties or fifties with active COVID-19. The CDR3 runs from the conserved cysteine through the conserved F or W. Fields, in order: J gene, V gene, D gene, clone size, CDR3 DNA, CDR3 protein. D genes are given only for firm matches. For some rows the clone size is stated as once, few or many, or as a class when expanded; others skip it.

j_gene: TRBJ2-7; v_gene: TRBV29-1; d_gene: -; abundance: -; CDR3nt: TGCAGCGTGTTAGTTTCCTACGAGCAGTACTTC; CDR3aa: CSVLVSYEQYF
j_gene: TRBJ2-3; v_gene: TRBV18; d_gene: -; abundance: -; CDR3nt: TGTGCCAGCTCACCACCCGGCACAGATACGCAGTATTTT; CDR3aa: CASSPPGTDTQYF
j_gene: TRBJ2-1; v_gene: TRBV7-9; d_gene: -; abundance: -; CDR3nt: TGTGCCACCCAAAGGGGTTCCAATGAGCAGTTCTTC; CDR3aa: CATQRGSNEQFF
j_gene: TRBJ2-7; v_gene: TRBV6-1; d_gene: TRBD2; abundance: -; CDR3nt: TGTGCCAGCAGTGATTCTCTAGCGGGTTCCAATGAGCAGTACTTC; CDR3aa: CASSDSLAGSNEQYF
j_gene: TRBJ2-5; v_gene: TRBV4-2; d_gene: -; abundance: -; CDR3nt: TGTGCCAGCAGCCAAGTTACTACAAGCGGTGAGACCCAGTACTTC; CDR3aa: CASSQVTTSGETQYF
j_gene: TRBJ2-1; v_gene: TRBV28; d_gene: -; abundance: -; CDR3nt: TGTGCCAGCAGTTTACCCCCCAGGGGCAAAACCTACAATGAGCAGTTCTTC; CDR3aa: CASSLPPRGKTYNEQFF
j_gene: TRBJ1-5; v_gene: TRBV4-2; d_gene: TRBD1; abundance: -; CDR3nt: TGTGCCAGCAGCCAAGGACAGGGACAAAATAGCAATCAGCCCCAGCATTTT; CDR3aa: CASSQGQGQNSNQPQHF
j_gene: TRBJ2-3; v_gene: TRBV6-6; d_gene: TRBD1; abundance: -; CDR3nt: TGTGCCAGCAGTTACTCGGGACAGGCCACAGATACGCAGTATTTT; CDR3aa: CASSYSGQATDTQYF
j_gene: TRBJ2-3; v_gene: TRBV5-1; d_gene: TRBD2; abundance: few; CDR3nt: TGCGCCAGCAGACTAGCGGCTAGCACAGATACGCAGTATTTT; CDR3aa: CASRLAASTDTQYF
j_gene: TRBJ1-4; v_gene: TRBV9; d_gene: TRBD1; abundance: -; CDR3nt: TGTGCCAGCAGCGGGGACGGACAGGGGAATGAAAAACTGTTTTTT; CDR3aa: CASSGDGQGNEKLFF
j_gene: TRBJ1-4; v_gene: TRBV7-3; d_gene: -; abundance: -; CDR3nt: TGTGCCAGCAGCTCCTCCCCCGCGATGGACTGTAATGAAAAACTGTTTTTT; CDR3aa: CASSSSPAMDCNEKLFF
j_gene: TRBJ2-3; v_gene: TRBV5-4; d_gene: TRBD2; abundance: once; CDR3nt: TGTGCCAGCAGCTTGCGACTAGCGGGGGGGAGCACAGATACGCAGTATTTT; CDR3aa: CASSLRLAGGSTDTQYF
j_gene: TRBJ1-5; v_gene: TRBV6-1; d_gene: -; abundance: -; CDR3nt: TGTGCCAGCAGTGAAAGGGGAGGAAGCAATCAGCCCCAGCATTTT; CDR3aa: CASSERGGSNQPQHF
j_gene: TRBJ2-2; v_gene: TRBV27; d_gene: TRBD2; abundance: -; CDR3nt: TGTGCCAGCAGTTTCTTTCTAGCGGGAGCCGGGGAGCTGTTTTTT; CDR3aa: CASSFFLAGAGELFF
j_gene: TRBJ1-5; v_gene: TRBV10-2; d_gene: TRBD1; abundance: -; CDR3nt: TGCGCCAGCAGTGCGACTTTACCCGGGACAGGGAGTTCCTTTAGCAATCAGCCCCAGCATTTT; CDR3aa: CASSATLPGTGSSFSNQPQHF
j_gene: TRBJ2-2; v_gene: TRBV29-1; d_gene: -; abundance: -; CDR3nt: TGCAGCGTTAAAAGGGGGAGTGACGGGGAGCTGTTTTTT; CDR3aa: CSVKRGSDGELFF
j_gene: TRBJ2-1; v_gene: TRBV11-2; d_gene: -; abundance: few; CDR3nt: TGTGCCAGCAGCTTACGGTACAATGAGCAGTTCTTC; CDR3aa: CASSLRYNEQFF
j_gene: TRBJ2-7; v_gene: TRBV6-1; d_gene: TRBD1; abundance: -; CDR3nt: TGTGCCAGCAGTGAGCCGGGACAGAGCTCCTACGAGCAGTACTTC; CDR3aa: CASSEPGQSSYEQYF
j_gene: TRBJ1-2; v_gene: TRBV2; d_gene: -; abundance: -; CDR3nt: TGTGCCAGCGGATATGACAGCTCGGACGGCTACACCTTC; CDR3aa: CASGYDSSDGYTF
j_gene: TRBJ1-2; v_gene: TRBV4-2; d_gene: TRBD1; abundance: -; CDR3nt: TGTGCCAGCAGCCAACCTCCGGGACAGAATAACTATGGCTACACCTTC; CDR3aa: CASSQPPGQNNYGYTF
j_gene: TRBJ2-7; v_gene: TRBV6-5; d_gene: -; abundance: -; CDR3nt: TGTGCCAGCAGTTACTTGCCAGGCGGGTACGAGCAGTACTTC; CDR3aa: CASSYLPGGYEQYF
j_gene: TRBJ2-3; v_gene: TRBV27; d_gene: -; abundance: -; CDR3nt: TGTGCCAGCAGTTTATCCCCAGCGGCACGCACAGATACGCAGTATTTT; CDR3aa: CASSLSPAARTDTQYF
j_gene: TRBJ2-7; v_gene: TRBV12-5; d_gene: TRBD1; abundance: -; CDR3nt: TGTGCTAGTGGTTTGGTAACCGGGACAGGGACCTACGAGCAGTACTTC; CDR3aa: CASGLVTGTGTYEQYF
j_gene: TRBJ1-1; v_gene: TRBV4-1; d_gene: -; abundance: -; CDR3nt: TGCGCCAGCAGCCGCGAGGTGGCAGGCGGGACTGAAGCTTTCTTT; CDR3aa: CASSREVAGGTEAFF
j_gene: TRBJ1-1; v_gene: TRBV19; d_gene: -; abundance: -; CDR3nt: TGTGCCAGTAGTCCCTTCCTCGGGGGGATCGCTGAAGCTTTCTTT; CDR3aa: CASSPFLGGIAEAFF
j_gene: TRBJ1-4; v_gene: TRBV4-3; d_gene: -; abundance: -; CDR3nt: TGCGCCAGCAGCCAAGAATGGGGGCGGCCTCATGAAAAACTGTTTTTT; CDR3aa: CASSQEWGRPHEKLFF
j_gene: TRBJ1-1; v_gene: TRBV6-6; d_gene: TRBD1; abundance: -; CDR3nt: TGTGCCAGCAGTTACAGGACAGGTCGGGGCACTGAAGCTTTCTTT; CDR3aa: CASSYRTGRGTEAFF
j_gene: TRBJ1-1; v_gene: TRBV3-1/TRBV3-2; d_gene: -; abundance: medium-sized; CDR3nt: TGTGCCAGCAGCCAAGGAACAGGCCCGAACACTGAAGCTTTCTTT; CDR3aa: CASSQGTGPNTEAFF
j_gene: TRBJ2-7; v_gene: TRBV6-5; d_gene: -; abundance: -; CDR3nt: TGTGCCAGCAGTTCTTCCCGGCAGGTCGAGCAGTACTTC; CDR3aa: CASSSSRQVEQYF
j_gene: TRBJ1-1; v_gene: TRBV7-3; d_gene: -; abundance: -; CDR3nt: TGTGCCAGCAGCCACAGGTGGAGTTGGGCTGAAGCTTTCTTT; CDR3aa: CASSHRWSWAEAFF
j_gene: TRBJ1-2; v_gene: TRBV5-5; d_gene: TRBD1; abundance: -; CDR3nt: TGTGCCAGCAGCCCGGCGCCGGGACAGGCAAACTATGGCTACACCTTC; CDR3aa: CASSPAPGQANYGYTF
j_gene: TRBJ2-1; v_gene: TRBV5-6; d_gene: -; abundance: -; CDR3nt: TGTGCCAGCAGCTCACAGGGGGGGCTGGCAACACAGTTCTTC; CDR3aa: CASSSQGGLATQFF
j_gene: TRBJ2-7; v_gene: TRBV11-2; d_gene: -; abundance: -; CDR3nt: TGTGCCAGCAGACGAACAGGAATTTACGAGCAGTACTTC; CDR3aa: CASRRTGIYEQYF
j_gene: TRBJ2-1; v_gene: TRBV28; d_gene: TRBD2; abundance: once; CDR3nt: TGTGCCAGCAAAAGGGGCGGGACTAGCGGGATCAATGAGCAGTTCTTC; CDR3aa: CASKRGGTSGINEQFF
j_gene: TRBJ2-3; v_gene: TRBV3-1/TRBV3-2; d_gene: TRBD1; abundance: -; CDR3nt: TGTGCCACTTCACAGGGGATTCAAACAGATACGCAGTATTTT; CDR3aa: CATSQGIQTDTQYF
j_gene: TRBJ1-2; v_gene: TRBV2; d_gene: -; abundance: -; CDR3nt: TGTGCCAGCAGTCCGGACACCACCTATGGCTACACCTTC; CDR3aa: CASSPDTTYGYTF
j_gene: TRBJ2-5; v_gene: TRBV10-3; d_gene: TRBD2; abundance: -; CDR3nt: TGTGCCACCGGGAGGGGGGGTCCAGAGACCCAGTACTTC; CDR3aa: CATGRGGPETQYF
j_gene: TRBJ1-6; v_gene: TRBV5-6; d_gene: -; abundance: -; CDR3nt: TGTGCCAGCAGCTTGGGGAGGGAACGGTCACCCCTCCACTTT; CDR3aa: CASSLGRERSPLHF
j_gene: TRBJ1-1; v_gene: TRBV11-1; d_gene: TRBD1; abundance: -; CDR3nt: TGTGCCAGCAGCTTAGGGGACAGTGAAGCTTTCTTT; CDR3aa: CASSLGDSEAFF
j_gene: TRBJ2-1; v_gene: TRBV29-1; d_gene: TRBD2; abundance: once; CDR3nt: TGCAGCGTTGAGCCTAGCGGGAGGGCCTCCTACAATGAGCAGTTCTTC; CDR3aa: CSVEPSGRASYNEQFF
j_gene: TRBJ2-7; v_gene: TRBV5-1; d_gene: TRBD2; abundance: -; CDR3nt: TGCGCCAGCAGTGGTCTAGCGGGAGTAGACCCTATGGTCGAGCAGTACTTC; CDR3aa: CASSGLAGVDPMVEQYF
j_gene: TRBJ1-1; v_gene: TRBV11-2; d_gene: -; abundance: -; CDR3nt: TGTGCCAGCAGCTTAGGGAGGATTTCGGGAGCTTTCTTT; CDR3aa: CASSLGRISGAFF